What follows describes a single T cell receptor (beta chain). This entry comes from a study of blood T cell repertoires in COVID-19. Clones were sequenced by immunoSEQ multiplex PCR, and TCRdb holds only the in-frame ones, with some missing. The sample carries over 250,000 clones, about 86% recorded once. This CDR3 is 14 amino acids long. V dropped 3 bases and J dropped 8; count of bases not matched to a gene: 8. Germline V lookup: CDR1 SGDLS, CDR2 YYNGEE. Source material: PBMCs or T cells enriched from blood (not recorded which). The chain couples TRBV9 to TRBJ1-1, with TRBD1 matching 9 bases. The receptor comes from a man aged 25 to 40 with acute COVID-19. The DNA for the CDR3 is TGTGCCAGCAGCGGGGTAGACAGGGGGGTGGAAGCTTTCTTT. Its translation: CASSGVDRGVEAFF.